Below, one TCR beta chain is given with its context. The V gene's germline CDR1 is LNHDA and CDR2 SQIVND (reference sequence). CDR3 size: 15 residues. Trimming left V 7 bases short and J 1 base short, with 16 bases between. This sample is drawn from a study of T cell changes during pregnancy in multiple sclerosis. Method: immunoSEQ multiplex PCR; TCRdb's copy keeps in-frame clones and lacks some. The sample has about 70,000 clones, around 90% seen once. The J gene is TRBJ1-1, the V gene TRBV19, with D perhaps TRBD1 (5 bases). The receptor's source is a female donor with multiple sclerosis, enrolled in a pregnancy study. The sequences come from peripheral blood, collected in the first trimester of pregnancy. The CDR3 bases are TGTGCCAGTACCTTAGGTGTAGGACAGAACACTGAAGCTTTCTTT. Amino acid sequence: CASTLGVGQNTEAFF.